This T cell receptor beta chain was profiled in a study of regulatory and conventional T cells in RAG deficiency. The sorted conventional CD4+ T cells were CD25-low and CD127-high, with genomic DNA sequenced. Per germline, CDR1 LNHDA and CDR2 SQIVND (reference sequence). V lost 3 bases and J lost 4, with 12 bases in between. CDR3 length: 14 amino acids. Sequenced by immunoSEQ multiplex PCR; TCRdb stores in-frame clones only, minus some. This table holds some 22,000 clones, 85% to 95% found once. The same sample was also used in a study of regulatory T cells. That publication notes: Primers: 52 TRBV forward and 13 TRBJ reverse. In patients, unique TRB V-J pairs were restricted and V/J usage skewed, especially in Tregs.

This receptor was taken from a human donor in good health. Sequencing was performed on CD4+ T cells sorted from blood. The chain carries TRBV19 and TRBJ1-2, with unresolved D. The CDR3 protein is CASSMEFFSYGYTF. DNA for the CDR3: TGTGCCAGTAGTATGGAGTTTTTTAGCTATGGCTACACCTTC.